What follows is one TCR beta chain and its context. CDR1 is MNHEY and CDR2 is SVGEGT in the germline V gene. This CDR3 is built from 15 residues. V was clipped by 4 bases and J by 2 bases, with 14 bases between them. These data are taken from a study of blood T cell repertoires in COVID-19. About the research overall: From the United States, Italy and Spain came samples of acute and convalescent COVID-19.

Original handling: Nucleated cell counts were estimated from reference gene primer amplification. Repertoires were generated with immunoSEQ multiplex PCR, while TCRdb's copy carries only in-frame clones and drops some. D and trimming come from the DNA, and the V and J calls and clone size come from that table. The data contain over 45,000 clones, 75% to 95% of them singletons. What was sequenced was peripheral blood. The V gene is TRBV6-2 or TRBV6-3, the J gene TRBJ1-2; D is perhaps TRBD1 (6 bases). The TCR sequence derives from a man between 65 and 79 years old with acute or convalescent COVID-19. DNA for the CDR3: TGTGCCAGCAGTTCGCTTCGGACAGCCAACTATGGCTACACCTTC. This gives the protein CASSSLRTANYGYTF.